The 14 T cell receptor beta chains reported below all come from one sample, sequenced in a study of naive and memory T cell subsets. Both TRBC1 and TRBC2 were covered by a beta constant-region primer of two equimolar oligonucleotides. Nested alpha and beta constant-region primers with the SP2 primer drove four PCR rounds on ligated cDNA. TCRdb re-called the UMI-ligation and nested PCR reads through MiXCR, storing one row per CDR3 protein. In the table there are some 83,000 distinct CDR3 sequences, 9% to 9.5% of which are singletons. The specimen was naive CD8+ T cells from blood. The receptors come from a human donor in good health.

This chain links TRBV24-1 with TRBJ2-1; D remains unclear. Germline values: CDR1 KGHDR, CDR2 SFDVKD. V was cut by 5 bases and J by 0 bases, with 13 bases left in between. The CDR3 spans 16 residues. CDR3 amino acids: CATSATPQASYNEQFF. For the CDR3, the DNA is TGTGCCACCAGTGCTACCCCGCAGGCCTCCTACAATGAGCAGTTCTTC.

The sample holds a few counts of this clonotype. The chain links TRBV29-1 to TRBJ1-4, with 10 bases that match TRBD1. The germline V gene encodes CDR1 SQVTM and CDR2 ANQGSEA. This CDR3 comprises 14 residues. V shed 2 bases and J 6 bases; nucleotides not matched to a gene: 3. The chain's CDR3 is CSVERGTGDEKLFF. For the CDR3, the DNA is TGCAGCGTTGAACGTGGGACAGGGGATGAAAAACTGTTTTTT.

A word on this clonotype: This CDR3 fails to terminate in the conserved phenylalanine or tryptophan, so it likely reflects a read error. This chain's CDR3 is CASSQDGPDNNSPLHL. Here the CDR3 DNA reads TGTGCCAGCAGCCAAGATGGGCCGGACAATAATTCACCCCTCCACTTA. This chain uses TRBV3-1 with TRBJ1-6; tentative D call: TRBD1 (5 bases). This CDR3 has 16 amino acids. V gave up 0 bases and J gave up 5 bases, with 11 bases separating them. CDR1 and CDR2 (germline): LGHDT, YNNKEL (reference sequence).

This clonotype has ten or more counts. CDR3 in DNA: TGTGCCAGCAGCTACACTAGCGGGGCCGCCTACGAGCAGTACTTC. Its translation: CASSYTSGAAYEQYF. This chain joins TRBV7-3 and TRBJ2-7, with 10 bases that match TRBD2. The V and J ends lost 4 bases and 2 bases, in that order; junction bases with no gene match: 5. This CDR3 contains 15 residues. Germline V gene data show CDR1 as SGHTA and CDR2 as FQGTGA.

This chain joins TRBV6-2 or TRBV6-3 and TRBJ2-7; no firm D call. V was clipped by 0 bases and J by 1 base, with 7 bases between them. Looked up from germline, CDR1 is MNHEY and CDR2 is SVGEGT. The CDR3 is 14 amino acids. The CDR3 spells CASSYSVRSYEQYF. In DNA, the CDR3 is TGTGCCAGCAGTTACTCCGTCCGGTCCTACGAGCAGTACTTC.

At least ten counts were recorded for this clonotype. The V gene is TRBV10-2, the J gene TRBJ1-1, with D unclear. The CDR3 is 13 amino acids. V shed 1 base and J shed 0 bases, with 3 bases lying between them. The germline V gene has CDR1 WSHSY and CDR2 SAAADI. CDR3 sequence reads: CASSEWLNTEAFF. The CDR3 coding sequence is TGCGCCAGCAGTGAGTGGCTGAACACTGAAGCTTTCTTT.

This clonotype was counted between two and nine times. CDR3: CASSEGLAGGDTQYF. CDR3 sequence (DNA): TGTGCCAGCAGCGAAGGACTAGCGGGGGGAGATACGCAGTATTTT. V usage is TRBV9 and J usage is TRBJ2-3, with 14 bases fitting TRBD2. The CDR3 has 15 residues. CDR1 and CDR2 (germline): SGDLS, YYNGEE. V lost 3 bases to trimming and J lost 5 bases; unmatched junction nucleotides: 2.

This rearrangement joins TRBV7-9 to TRBJ2-7; the D gene is possibly TRBD1 (7 bases). V lost 4 bases and J lost 6, with 16 bases in between. Germline CDR1 SEHNR, CDR2 FQNEAQ (reference sequence). The CDR3 totals 14 residues. The CDR3 region is CASSSPTGRSEQYF. The CDR3 nucleotides read TGTGCCAGCAGCTCCCCGACAGGGAGGAGCGAGCAGTACTTC.

Notes on this clonotype: A read error may be the cause here, since a much bigger clone is one base away. This sequence joins TRBV12-3 or TRBV12-4 and TRBJ2-3, with unresolved D. The V end lost 2 bases, the J end lost 3 bases, and 15 bases lay between the germline ends. The CDR3 runs 16 residues. This chain's CDR3 is CASSLRASFRTDTQYF. The CDR3 nucleotides read TGTGCCAGCAGTTTAAGGGCCTCCTTTAGAACAGATACGCAGTATTTT.

The table lists this clonotype with many counts. This chain links TRBV10-3 with TRBJ2-7; TRBD1 or TRBD2 may be the D gene (5 bases each). CDR1 and CDR2 from the germline V gene are ENHRY and SYGVKD. This CDR3 comprises 11 residues. V was clipped by 4 bases and J by 4 bases, with 5 bases between them. CDR3 coding DNA: TGTGCCATCAGTGGGGGGTACGAGCAGTACTTC. Translating gives CAISGGYEQYF.

This clonotype has ten or more counts. The V and J genes are TRBV29-1 and TRBJ1-1, with D uncertain. Germline CDR1 is SQVTM and CDR2 is ANQGSEA. The CDR3 extends over 14 amino acids. V was shortened by 6 bases and J by 4 bases, with 18 bases between the two germline ends. CDR3 nucleotide sequence: TGCAGCGTCAACCGTCCAAACCGGGGCACTGAAGCTTTCTTT. Amino acids: CSVNRPNRGTEAFF.

This clonotype was detected a few times. The chain uses TRBV7-2 and TRBJ2-1; no firm D call. Germline V gene sequence: CDR1 SGHTA, CDR2 FQGNSA. The length of the CDR3 is 16 residues. V was clipped by 5 bases and J by 3 bases, with 17 bases between them. The CDR3 region is CASSGPGGGRYNEQFF. The CDR3 DNA reads as TGTGCCAGCAGCGGCCCTGGTGGCGGACGCTACAATGAGCAGTTCTTC.

The chain recombines TRBV5-1 with TRBJ1-5; a possible D gene is TRBD1 (5 bases). Deletions cut 3 bases from V and 1 base from J, with 8 bases between. The CDR3 is 14 residues long. CDR1 and CDR2 from the germline V gene are SGHRS and YFSETQ. This chain's CDR3 is CASSSGDSNQPQHF. DNA of the CDR3: TGCGCCAGCAGCTCGGGGGACAGCAATCAGCCCCAGCATTTT. The variable domain in full, with the rest retrieved from reference TRBV5-1 and TRBJ1-5, is KAGVTQTPRYLIKTRGQQVTLSCSPISGHRSVSWYQQTPGQGLQFLFEYFSETQRNKGNFPGRFSGRQFSNSRSEMNVSTLELGDSALYLCASSSGDSNQPQHFGDGTRLSIL.

This clonotype was seen repeatedly, ten times or more. This rearrangement joins TRBV6-5 to TRBJ2-5; 8 bases fit TRBD1. The CDR3 spans 15 residues. With V trimmed by 10 bases and J by 1 base, 11 bases remained unmatched. Looked up from germline, CDR1 is MNHEY and CDR2 is SVGAGI. CDR3 nucleotide sequence: TGTGCCACCCGGACAGGGATGACAGCCCAAGAGACCCAGTACTTC. It yields the protein CATRTGMTAQETQYF.